The subject of this entry is one T cell receptor (beta chain). Its target is unknown. The sample is drawn from a study of cytomegalovirus exposure and HLA in healthy donors. Germline V gene sequence: CDR1 SGDLS, CDR2 YYNGEE. This CDR3 comprises 15 residues. V lost 0 bases and J 4 bases, leaving 12 bases between the germline ends. Findings and limits, study-wide: A previous analysis found most TCR beta V segments productive roughly 87% or roughly 30% of the time. V- and J-gene trimming in TCR beta was tied to a missense DCLRE1C variant by an analysis performed later.

PCR amplification relied on 60 Vbeta primers (plus 13 Jbeta primers). Original methodology: Later, an analysis found about 77 million unique TCR beta chains, and approximately 10 million of these were shared. Profiled with immunoSEQ multiplex PCR; TCRdb holds only in-frame clones, not every one. Clone size and V and J calls were adopted from that table, with D and trimming inferred from the DNA. The table lists more than 85,000 clones, 76% of them singletons, with roughly 2% in the top ten. The sample consisted of PBMCs. This sequence was found in a man in his forties in good health and CMV-seronegative. V gene TRBV9 combines with J gene TRBJ2-3; TRBD2 is a possible D gene (5 bases). The CDR3 loop reads CASSVGLALSDTQYF. In nucleotides, the CDR3 is TGTGCCAGCAGCGTAGGCCTAGCTTTGTCAGATACGCAGTATTTT. The entire variable domain, with the rest obtained from reference TRBV9 and TRBJ2-3, is as follows: DSGVTQTPKHLITATGQRVTLRCSPRSGDLSVYWYQQSLDQGLQFLIQYYNGEERAKGNILERFSAQQFPDLHSELNLSSLELGDSALYFCASSVGLALSDTQYFGPGTRLTVL.